This record looks at one T cell receptor beta chain sequence and its context. Its target is unknown. This sample is drawn from a study of T-cell reconstitution after alpha-beta-depleted transplantation in children. Study-level findings and limits: Recipient T cells and thymic progenitors that survived were the source of the high TCRbeta diversity seen at day 60 in some patients. Expanded clones from the graft, numbering several hundred, reportedly supplied alpha-beta T cells about two months after transplant. Newly produced T cells mostly provided counts and TCRbeta diversity after one year, as hyperexpanded clones declined.

Trimming removed 5 bases from V and 6 bases from J, with 14 bases in between. The germline gives CDR1 SNHLY, CDR2 FYNNEI. This CDR3 is 14 amino acids long. Unique molecular identifiers tagged the TCRbeta library. MiXCR was run by TCRdb on the PCR reads, yielding one entry per CDR3 protein. The sample contains 200,000 to 250,000 distinct CDR3 sequences, approximately 11% of which appear only once. The sample here was PBMCs, taken before TCRalphabeta/CD19-depleted stem cell transplant. J is TRBJ2-1 and V is TRBV2; either TRBD1 or TRBD2 may fit D (5 bases each). The TCR originated in a child less than two years old with acute myeloid leukemia, due to receive a stem cell transplant. The DNA for the CDR3 is TGTGCCAGCAGTAAGAGGGCAGGGTCCAATGAGCAGTTCTTC. Translation gives CASSKRAGSNEQFF.